This T cell receptor (beta chain) was recorded in a study of shared clonotypes between healthy human individuals. Whole-study findings and limits: Few donors restricted represented genetic and exposure-history diversity. Sharing across a handful of donors was seen in 4% to 5.5% of naive CD4 clonotypes.

This CDR3 is built from 13 residues. The V and J ends lost 6 bases and 5 bases, in that order; junction bases with no gene match: 0. Germline V gives CDR1 SNHLY, CDR2 FYNNEI. The assay ran at deep level. The assay was immunoSEQ multiplex PCR, and TCRdb's table has in-frame clones only and misses some. The profile covers about 590,000 clones, with around 95% appearing a single time and roughly 0.1% taken by the ten largest. This clone was detected only a few times. What it recognizes is unknown. It was CD45RO-negative cells, positively selected for CCR7, that made up naive CD8 cells, with terminally differentiated effector memory CD45RA+ cells excluded.

The chain recombines TRBV2 with TRBJ2-7, with 14 bases matching TRBD2. Sequencing was done on a sample of naive CD8+ T cells sorted from blood. The clonotype originates from a woman younger than 45 in good health. Here the CDR3 DNA reads TGTGCCAGCAGGGGACTAGCGGGAGACGAGCAGTACTTC. It is translated as CASRGLAGDEQYF.